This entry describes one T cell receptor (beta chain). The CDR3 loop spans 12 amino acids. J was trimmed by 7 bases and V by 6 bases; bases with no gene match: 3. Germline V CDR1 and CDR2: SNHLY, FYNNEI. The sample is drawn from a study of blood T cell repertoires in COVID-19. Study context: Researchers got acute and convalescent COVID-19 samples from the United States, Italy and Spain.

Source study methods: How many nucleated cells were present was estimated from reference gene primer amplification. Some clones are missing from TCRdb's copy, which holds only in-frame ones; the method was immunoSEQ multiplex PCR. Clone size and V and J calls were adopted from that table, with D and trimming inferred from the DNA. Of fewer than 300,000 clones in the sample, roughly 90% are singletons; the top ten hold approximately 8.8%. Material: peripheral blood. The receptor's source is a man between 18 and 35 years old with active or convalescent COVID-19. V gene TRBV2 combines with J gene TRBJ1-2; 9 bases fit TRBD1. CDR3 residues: CASRGDRAGYTF. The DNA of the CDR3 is TGTGCCAGCAGAGGGGACAGGGCTGGCTACACCTTC.